These 5 T cell receptor beta chains were all obtained from the same sample, sequenced in a study of cytotoxic CD8 clonotypes in ibrutinib-treated CLL. Profiled with immunoSEQ multiplex PCR; TCRdb holds only in-frame clones, not every one. The table records 200,000 to 250,000 clones, approximately 79% of them present only once. The source was PBMCs, collected after 12 months of ibrutinib treatment. The receptors stem from a human donor with chronic lymphocytic leukemia.

J is TRBJ1-6 and V is TRBV7-6, with D possibly being TRBD1 (5 bases). The germline CDR1 and CDR2 sequences are SGHVS and FNYEAQ. The CDR3 runs 18 residues. With 3 bases removed from V and 7 bases from J, the gap between germline ends came to 22 bases. CDR3 amino acids: CASSFASGTQDWNSPLHF. CDR3 in DNA: TGTGCCAGCAGCTTCGCCTCCGGGACCCAGGATTGGAATTCACCCCTCCACTTT.

To note about this clone: At one of its ends the junction is not consistent with the germline gene, which may arise from a read error. This chain links TRBV7-6 with TRBJ2-1, with 9 bases matching TRBD1. The CDR3 is 13 amino acids. Germline CDR1 SGHVS, CDR2 FNYEAQ. DNA of the CDR3: TGTGCCAGCAGCTTAACTCTGGGACAGGGAGGGGTCTTC. The encoded protein is CASSLTLGQGGVF.

The count of this clone is one. This chain uses TRBV18 with TRBJ2-3; possibly TRBD2 for D (5 bases). The CDR3 is 16 amino acids. V lost 0 bases, J lost 5 bases, and 15 bases lay in between. Germline V lookup: CDR1 KGHSH, CDR2 LQKENI. The chain's CDR3 is CASSPPSGSRGDTQYF. As DNA, the CDR3 is TGTGCCAGCTCACCACCAAGCGGTTCCCGGGGAGATACGCAGTATTTT.

The sample holds one count of this clone. The chain joins TRBV5-8 to TRBJ1-2; D not certain. V lost 2 bases and J lost 4, with 9 bases in between. The CDR3 sequence is 13 residues long. Germline V gene lookup returns CDR1 SGHTS and CDR2 YDEGEE. This CDR3 is CASSFATLYGYTF. In DNA form, the CDR3 reads TGTGCCAGCAGCTTCGCGACACTCTATGGCTACACCTTC.

This chain joins TRBV5-6 and TRBJ1-6; D ambiguous. The length of the CDR3 is 14 residues. The V gene lost 0 bases and the J gene lost 7 bases, with 8 bases spanning the gap. Germline V gene lookup returns CDR1 SGHDT and CDR2 YYEEEE. The CDR3 loop is CASSLAGLNSPLHF. CDR3 DNA: TGTGCCAGCAGCTTGGCGGGGTTAAATTCACCCCTCCACTTT.